Listed below are T cell receptor beta chains from one sample, sequenced in a study of Ad26.COV2.S vaccination and SARS-CoV-2 variants. The repertoire was sequenced with immunoSEQ multiplex PCR; TCRdb's copy has only in-frame clones and lacks some. The table lists a few hundred thousand clones, roughly 85% of them singletons. Sequencing used peripheral blood, obtained in a trial of Ad26.COV2.S vaccine versus placebo. Receptors originate from a person aged 18-60 years who received the Ad26.COV2.S COVID-19 vaccine or a placebo. The CDR3 runs from the conserved cysteine through the conserved F or W. A D gene is named only where the DNA matches it firmly. The size of a clone is reported for some rows only, either as once, few or many, or as a class for expanded clones.

d_call j_call v_call clone_size cdr3_nt cdr3_aa
TRBD2 TRBJ2-2 TRBV5-1 NA TGCGCCAGCAGCCGGACTAGCGGGAGAGGTGGGGAGCTGTTTTTT CASSRTSGRGGELFF
NA TRBJ1-6 TRBV18 few TGTGCCAGCTCACCAATACAGGCGAGAGATAATTCACCCCTCCACTTT CASSPIQARDNSPLHF
NA TRBJ1-2 TRBV2 NA TGTGCCAGCATCCTCCTCCGGGGCCACTATGGCTACACCTTC CASILLRGHYGYTF
NA TRBJ1-1 TRBV3-1/TRBV3-2 NA TGTGCCAGCAGCCAAAAGGCAAGGACTGAAGCTTTCTTT CASSQKARTEAFF
NA TRBJ1-4 TRBV3-1/TRBV3-2 NA TGTGCCAGCAGCCAAGGCCAGGGAGAAAAACTGTTTTTT CASSQGQGEKLFF
TRBD1 TRBJ2-1 TRBV11-2 NA TGTGCCAGCAGCCAGCAGGGGGCCTCCTACAATGAGCAGTTCTTC CASSQQGASYNEQFF
NA TRBJ1-5 TRBV19 NA TGTGCCAGTAAACAGTTTAATCAGCCCCAGCATTTT CASKQFNQPQHF
NA TRBJ2-6 TRBV7-2 NA TGTGCCAGCAGCGTGGGGGTCCTCTTCTCAGAGGCCAACGTCCTGACTTTC CASSVGVLFSEANVLTF
TRBD1 TRBJ1-2 TRBV15 once TGTGCCACCAGGAGAGGCGTGGGGACAGGGAACAACTATGGCTACACCTTC CATRRGVGTGNNYGYTF
NA TRBJ1-1 TRBV19 NA TGTGCCAGTAGGACGGGGGTTTGGACTGAAGCTTTCTTT CASRTGVWTEAFF
NA TRBJ2-5 TRBV5-4 NA TGTGCCAGCAGCTTGGCCGGCAGCCAAGAGACCCAGTACTTC CASSLAGSQETQYF
NA TRBJ2-6 TRBV5-4 once TGTGCCAGCGCCGGGACAGGGGCCAACGTCCTGACTTTC CASAGTGANVLTF
NA TRBJ1-1 TRBV29-1 NA TGCAGCGTAGAACCCGGTGAGGAGGATGAAGCTTTCTTT CSVEPGEEDEAFF
NA TRBJ2-1 TRBV4-2 once TGTGCCAGCAGCCCGGTGGAACAGTTCTTC CASSPVEQFF
TRBD2 TRBJ2-1 TRBV12-3/TRBV12-4 NA TGTGCCAGCAGCAGTAGCGGGACGGGACAGTTCTTC CASSSSGTGQFF
TRBD2 TRBJ2-5 TRBV4-3 NA TGCGCCAGCAGCCTGGGACTAGCGGGGGGCCTCCAAGAGACCCAGTACTTC CASSLGLAGGLQETQYF
TRBD2 TRBJ2-3 TRBV27 NA TGTGCCAGCGGCTCCGTGGACGGGGGGAAGTATTTT CASGSVDGGKYF
NA TRBJ2-3 TRBV6-2/TRBV6-3 NA TGTGCCAGCAGCTTGACCCCGTATACGCAGTATTTT CASSLTPYTQYF
NA TRBJ2-7 TRBV5-6 NA TGTGCCAGCAGCCCGACAGCGACTGCGCTTCCCTACGAGCAGTACTTC CASSPTATALPYEQYF
NA TRBJ1-2 TRBV27 NA TGTGCCAGCAGTCCCCACAGGGCCCTCAACTATGGCTACACCTTC CASSPHRALNYGYTF
TRBD1 TRBJ1-1 TRBV9 NA TGTGCCAGCAGCGTAGGAGACCAGGGGGTGAGGACTGAAGCTTTCTTT CASSVGDQGVRTEAFF
NA TRBJ2-5 TRBV7-8 NA TGTGCCAGCAGCCTAGGGAACCATGGGGGAGAGACCCAGTACTTC CASSLGNHGGETQYF
NA TRBJ2-2 TRBV6-1 NA TGTGCCAGCAGTTTCCGGTTCGCCGGGGAGCTGTTTTTT CASSFRFAGELFF
NA TRBJ2-7 TRBV3-1/TRBV3-2 few TGTGCCACCCAGGGACTTTCGGGCTACGAGCAGTACTTC CATQGLSGYEQYF
NA TRBJ1-1 TRBV14 NA TGTGCCAGCAGCTGGTCGGACACTGAAGCTTTCTTT CASSWSDTEAFF
NA TRBJ1-3 TRBV28 few TGTGCCAGCAGTTTACCTGGGGGGGCCGGGCTTGCTGGAAACACCATATATTTT CASSLPGGAGLAGNTIYF
NA TRBJ2-3 TRBV5-1 NA TGCGCCAGCAGCTTGGCATCGGGAAGGCTAACAGATACGCAGTATTTT CASSLASGRLTDTQYF
TRBD1 TRBJ1-1 TRBV4-1 NA TGCGCCAGCAGCCAAGACAGGGGGTCGTACACTGAAGCTTTCTTT CASSQDRGSYTEAFF
NA TRBJ2-6 TRBV7-6 NA TGTGCCAGCAGCTTAGCGCAAGGGACCAACGTCCTGACTTTC CASSLAQGTNVLTF
TRBD2 TRBJ2-5 TRBV7-8 NA TGTGCCAGCAGCTTAGAATTCGGGCGGGGGGTACAAGAGACCCAGTACTTC CASSLEFGRGVQETQYF
NA TRBJ1-1 TRBV2 once TGTGCCAGCAGTTACTCCGGCAGCCAGAGCACTGAAGCTTTCTTT CASSYSGSQSTEAFF
NA TRBJ2-2 TRBV24-1 NA TGTGCCACCAGCCACGGACAGAAGAACACCGGGGAGCTGTTTTTT CATSHGQKNTGELFF
NA TRBJ1-1 TRBV21-1 NA TGTGCCAGCAGCAAAGAAAAGGGTCAGAAGATGAACACTGAAGCTTTCTTT CASSKEKGQKMNTEAFF
NA TRBJ1-2 TRBV7-9 NA TGTGCCAGCAGCTTCGCGGCCGGCTACACCTTC CASSFAAGYTF
NA TRBJ2-5 TRBV5-5 once TGTGCCAGCAGCTTGGGGGCAACCCTCGGGGGAGAGACCCAGTACTTC CASSLGATLGGETQYF
NA TRBJ2-3 TRBV23-1 NA TGCGCCAGCAGTCAATCGATTGGGAACATCACAGATACGCAGTATTTT CASSQSIGNITDTQYF
NA TRBJ1-2 TRBV11-3 NA TGTGCCAGCAGCTTAGGACGGGGCTATGGCTACACCTTC CASSLGRGYGYTF
NA TRBJ2-7 TRBV27 once TGTGCCAGCCGGAAACTGGGGTCCTACGAGCAGTACTTC CASRKLGSYEQYF
TRBD2 TRBJ2-5 TRBV20-1 NA TGCAGCGCCCGGCGGGGGGAGACCCAGTACTTC CSARRGETQYF
TRBD2 TRBJ2-3 TRBV6-5 NA TGTGCCAGCAGTTACACAAACGCGGGGGAGTCAGATACGCAGTATTTT CASSYTNAGESDTQYF
NA TRBJ2-5 TRBV7-9 NA TGTGCCAGCAGCCCGAGTAGCGCGGGACAGACCCAGTACTTC CASSPSSAGQTQYF
NA TRBJ1-3 TRBV6-6 NA TGTGCCAGCAGTTCGCAGCACTCTGGAAACACCATATATTTT CASSSQHSGNTIYF
NA TRBJ2-4 TRBV19 NA TGTGCCAGTAGTCGGGGTCAAAACATTCAGTACTTC CASSRGQNIQYF
NA TRBJ2-1 TRBV6-5 NA TGTGCCAGCAGTTTAGGTGGGATTGAGCAGTTCTTC CASSLGGIEQFF
NA TRBJ2-5 TRBV7-3 NA TGTGCCAGCAGCTTATACAGTCAAGAGACCCAGTACTTC CASSLYSQETQYF
TRBD2 TRBJ2-1 TRBV5-6 NA TGTGCCAGCATGCCCGGGACTACTCGACGCCTAGGAACAGGAAATGAGCAGTTCTTC CASMPGTTRRLGTGNEQFF
NA TRBJ1-6 TRBV21-1 few TGTGCCAGCAGCTCAAACCGACAGGGGCCTAGCTCCTATAATTCACCCCTCCACTTT CASSSNRQGPSSYNSPLHF
NA TRBJ1-3 TRBV6-6 NA TGTGCCAGCAGTTACTCGGGCGGCATCTCTGGAAACACCATATATTTT CASSYSGGISGNTIYF
NA TRBJ2-7 TRBV27 many TGTGCCAGCAGTTTAATCCCAGCTTTTACCGGCTCTCGCTACGAGCAGTACTTC CASSLIPAFTGSRYEQYF
TRBD2 TRBJ2-3 TRBV10-3 NA TGTGCCATCAGTGAGTCCCTCCCCCGAGCGGGAGACGCAGATACGCAGTATTTT CAISESLPRAGDADTQYF
TRBD2 TRBJ2-3 TRBV14 NA TGTGCCAGGCGGGGGAAGGATACGCAGTATTTT CARRGKDTQYF
NA TRBJ2-2 TRBV7-6 NA TGTGCCAGCAGCATCCGGACAGTCATGAACACCGGGGAGCTGTTTTTT CASSIRTVMNTGELFF
NA TRBJ2-7 TRBV6-5 NA TGTGCCAGCAGTTACTCGAAATGGGGGTACTACGAGCAGTACTTC CASSYSKWGYYEQYF
NA TRBJ1-5 TRBV21-1 NA TGTGCCAGCATCCAGGGGGGATATCAGCCCCAGCATTTT CASIQGGYQPQHF
TRBD1 TRBJ1-6 TRBV6-5 NA TGTGCCAGCAGTTACTCGAGGGGACAGGGCGGTTCACCCCTCCACTTT CASSYSRGQGGSPLHF